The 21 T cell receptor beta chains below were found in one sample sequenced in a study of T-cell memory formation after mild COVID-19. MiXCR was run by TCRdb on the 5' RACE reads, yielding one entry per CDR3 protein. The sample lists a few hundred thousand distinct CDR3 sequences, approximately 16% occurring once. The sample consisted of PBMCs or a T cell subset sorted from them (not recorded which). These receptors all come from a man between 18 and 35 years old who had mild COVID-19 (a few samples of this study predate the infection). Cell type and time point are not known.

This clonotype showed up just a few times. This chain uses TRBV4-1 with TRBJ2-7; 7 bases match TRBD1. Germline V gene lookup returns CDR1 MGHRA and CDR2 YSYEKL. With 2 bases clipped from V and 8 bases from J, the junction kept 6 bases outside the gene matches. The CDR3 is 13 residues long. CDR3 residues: CASSQTGEIQQYF. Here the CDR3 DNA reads TGCGCCAGCAGCCAAACAGGGGAAATACAGCAGTACTTC.

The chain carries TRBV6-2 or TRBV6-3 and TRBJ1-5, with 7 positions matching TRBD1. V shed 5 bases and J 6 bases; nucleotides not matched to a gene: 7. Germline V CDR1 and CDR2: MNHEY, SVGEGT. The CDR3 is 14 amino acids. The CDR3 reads CASSRTGQRQPQHF. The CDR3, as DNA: TGTGCCAGCAGTCGGACAGGTCAACGTCAGCCCCAGCATTTT.

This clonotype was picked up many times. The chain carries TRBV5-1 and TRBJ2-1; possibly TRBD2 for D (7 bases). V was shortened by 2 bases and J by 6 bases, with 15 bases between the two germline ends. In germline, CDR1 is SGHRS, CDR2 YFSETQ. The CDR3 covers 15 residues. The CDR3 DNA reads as TGCGCCAGCAGCTTTTTCGCGGGGGCCGCCAATGAGCAGTTCTTC. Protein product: CASSFFAGAANEQFF.

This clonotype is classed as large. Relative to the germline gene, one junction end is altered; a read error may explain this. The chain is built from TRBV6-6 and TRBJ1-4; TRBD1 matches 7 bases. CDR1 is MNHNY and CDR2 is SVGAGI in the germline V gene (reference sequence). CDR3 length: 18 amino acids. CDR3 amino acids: CASSHSLQGTATNEKLFF. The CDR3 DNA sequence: TGTGCCAGCAGTCACTCCCTACAGGGGACAGCAACTAATGAAAAACTGTTTTTT.

The CDR3 nucleotides read TGCGCCAGCAGCCACGGGACAGGGGCAGAGACCCAGTACTTC. This codes for CASSHGTGAETQYF. V usage is TRBV5-1 and J usage is TRBJ2-5; TRBD1 matches at 10 bases. CDR3 size: 14 residues. The germline V gene encodes CDR1 SGHRS and CDR2 YFSETQ. V shed 4 bases and J 4 bases; nucleotides not matched to a gene: 4.

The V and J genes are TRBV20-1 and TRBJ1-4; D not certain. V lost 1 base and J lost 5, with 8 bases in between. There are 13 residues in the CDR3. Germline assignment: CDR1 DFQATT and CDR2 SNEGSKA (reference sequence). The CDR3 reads CSARGGFNEKLFF. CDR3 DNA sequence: TGCAGTGCTAGAGGCGGTTTCAATGAAAAACTGTTTTTT.

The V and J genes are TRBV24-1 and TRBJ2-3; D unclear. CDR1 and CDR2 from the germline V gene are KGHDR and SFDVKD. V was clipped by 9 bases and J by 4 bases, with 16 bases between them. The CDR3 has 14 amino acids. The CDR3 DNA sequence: TGTGCCACCCGGTCTAGGGCAGCCTCAGATACGCAGTATTTT. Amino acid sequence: CATRSRAASDTQYF.

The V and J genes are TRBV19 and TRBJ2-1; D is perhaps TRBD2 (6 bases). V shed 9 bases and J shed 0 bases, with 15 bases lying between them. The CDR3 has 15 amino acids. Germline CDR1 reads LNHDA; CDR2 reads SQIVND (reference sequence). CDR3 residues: CASNPGGSSYNEQFF. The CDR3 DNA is TGTGCCAGCAATCCCGGGGGTAGCTCCTACAATGAGCAGTTCTTC.

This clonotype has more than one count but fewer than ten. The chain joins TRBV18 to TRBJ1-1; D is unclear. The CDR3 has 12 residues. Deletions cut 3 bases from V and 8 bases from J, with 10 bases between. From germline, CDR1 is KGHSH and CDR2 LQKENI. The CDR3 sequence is CASSPPSREAFF. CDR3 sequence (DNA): TGTGCCAGCTCACCGCCGAGTAGGGAAGCTTTCTTT. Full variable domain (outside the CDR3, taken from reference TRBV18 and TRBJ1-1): NAGVMQNPRHLVRRRGQEARLRCSPMKGHSHVYWYRQLPEEGLKFMVYLQKENIIDESGMPKERFSAEFPKEGPSILRIQQVVRGDSAAYFCASSPPSREAFFGQGTRLTVV.

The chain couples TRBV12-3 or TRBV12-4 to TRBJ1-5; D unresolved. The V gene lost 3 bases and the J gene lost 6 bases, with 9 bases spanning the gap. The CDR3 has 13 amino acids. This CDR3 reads CASSLVGPQPQHF. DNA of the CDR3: TGTGCCAGCAGTTTGGTGGGCCCTCAGCCCCAGCATTTT.

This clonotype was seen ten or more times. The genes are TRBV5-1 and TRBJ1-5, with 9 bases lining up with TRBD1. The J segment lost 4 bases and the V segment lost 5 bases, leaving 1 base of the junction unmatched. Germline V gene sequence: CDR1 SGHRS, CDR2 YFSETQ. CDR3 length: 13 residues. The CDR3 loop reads CASRQGANQPQHF. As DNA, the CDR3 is TGCGCCAGCAGACAGGGGGCAAATCAGCCCCAGCATTTT.

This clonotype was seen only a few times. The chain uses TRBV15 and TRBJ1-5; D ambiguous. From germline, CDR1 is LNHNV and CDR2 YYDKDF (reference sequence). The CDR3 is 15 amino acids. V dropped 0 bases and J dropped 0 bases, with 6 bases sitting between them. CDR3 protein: CATSREDYSNQPQHF. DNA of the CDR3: TGTGCCACCAGCAGAGAAGACTATAGCAATCAGCCCCAGCATTTT.

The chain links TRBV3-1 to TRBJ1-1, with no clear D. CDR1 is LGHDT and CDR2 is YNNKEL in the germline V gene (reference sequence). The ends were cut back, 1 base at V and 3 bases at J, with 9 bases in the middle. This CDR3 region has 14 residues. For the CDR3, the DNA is TGTGCCAGCAGCCAAGCTCCGGGGTACACTGAAGCTTTCTTT. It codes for CASSQAPGYTEAFF.

The CDR3 is CASSSQGGETEAFF. The CDR3 DNA reads as TGCGCCAGCAGCTCACAGGGGGGTGAGACTGAAGCTTTCTTT. The chain is built from TRBV5-1 and TRBJ1-1; 8 bases fit TRBD1. Germline values: CDR1 SGHRS, CDR2 YFSETQ. CDR3 length: 14 residues. V lost 3 bases to trimming and J lost 5 bases; unmatched junction nucleotides: 6.

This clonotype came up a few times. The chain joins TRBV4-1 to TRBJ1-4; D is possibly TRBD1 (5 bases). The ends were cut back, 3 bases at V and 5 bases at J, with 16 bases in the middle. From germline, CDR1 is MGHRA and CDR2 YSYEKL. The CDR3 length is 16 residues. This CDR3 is CASSHSPTVKNEKLFF. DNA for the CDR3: TGCGCCAGCAGCCATTCCCCGACAGTCAAAAATGAAAAACTGTTTTTT.

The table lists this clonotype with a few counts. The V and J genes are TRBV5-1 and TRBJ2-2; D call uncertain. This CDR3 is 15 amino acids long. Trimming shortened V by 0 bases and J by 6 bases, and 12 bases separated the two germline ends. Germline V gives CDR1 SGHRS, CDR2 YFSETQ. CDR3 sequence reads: CASSLGPEKPGELFF. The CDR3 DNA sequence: TGCGCCAGCAGCTTGGGACCGGAAAAACCCGGGGAGCTGTTTTTT.

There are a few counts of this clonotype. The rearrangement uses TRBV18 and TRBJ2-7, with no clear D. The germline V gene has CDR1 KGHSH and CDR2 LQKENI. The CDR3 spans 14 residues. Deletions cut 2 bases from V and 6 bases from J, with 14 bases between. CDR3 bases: TGTGCCAGCTCACCAGGGCAGGTCCCTGCCGAGCAGTACGTC. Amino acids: CASSPGQVPAEQYV.

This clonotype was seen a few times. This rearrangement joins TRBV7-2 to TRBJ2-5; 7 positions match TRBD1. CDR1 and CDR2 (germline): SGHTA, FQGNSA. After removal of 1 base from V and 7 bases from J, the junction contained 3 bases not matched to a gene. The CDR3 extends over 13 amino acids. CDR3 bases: TGTGCCAGCAGCTTAGACCGGACAGGGACCCAGTACTTC. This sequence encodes CASSLDRTGTQYF.

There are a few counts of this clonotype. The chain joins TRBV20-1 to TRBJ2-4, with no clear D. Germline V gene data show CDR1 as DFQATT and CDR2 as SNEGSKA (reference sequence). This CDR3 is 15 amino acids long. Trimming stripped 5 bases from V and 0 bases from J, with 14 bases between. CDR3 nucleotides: TGCAGTGCTGGGCCCCAAGCGACAGCCAAAAACATTCAGTACTTC. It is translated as CSAGPQATAKNIQYF.

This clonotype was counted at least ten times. As DNA, the CDR3 is TGTGCAGTGGCGTTCACCGGCACTGGGGAGACCCAGTACTTC. Protein product: CAVAFTGTGETQYF. The rearrangement uses TRBV2 and TRBJ2-5, with D uncertain. CDR3 size: 14 residues. CDR1 SNHLY and CDR2 FYNNEI come from the germline V gene.

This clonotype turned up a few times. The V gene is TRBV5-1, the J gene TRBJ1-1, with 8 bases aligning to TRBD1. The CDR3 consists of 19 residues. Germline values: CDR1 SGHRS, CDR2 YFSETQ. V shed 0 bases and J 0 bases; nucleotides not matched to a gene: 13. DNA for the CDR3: TGCGCCAGCAGCTTGGACCCTTCGACAGGGGATAAACTGAACACTGAAGCTTTCTTT. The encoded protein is CASSLDPSTGDKLNTEAFF.